Presented here are 13 T cell receptor beta chains from one specimen sequenced in a study of T cells in tuberculosis. The data were produced by immunoSEQ multiplex PCR, yet TCRdb's version contains in-frame clones alone and is incomplete. Seen here are tens of thousands of clones, over 85% observed once, and the top ten hold 15% to 20%. The sample was PBMCs. All receptors derive from a donor aged 10-29 years with latent tuberculosis or without tuberculosis infection. Some clones in this sample may be carry-over from other donors' samples.

The chain recombines TRBV10-3 with TRBJ2-1; 10 bases fit TRBD2. V dropped 7 bases and J dropped 4; count of bases not matched to a gene: 4. CDR1 is ENHRY and CDR2 is SYGVKD in the germline V gene. The CDR3 is 14 amino acids. The CDR3 nucleotides read TGTGCCATCACTAGCGGGGGCCCGTACAATGAGCAGTTCTTC. This sequence encodes CAITSGGPYNEQFF.

The chain carries TRBV20-1 and TRBJ2-5; the D gene is possibly TRBD1 (5 bases). There are 11 residues in the CDR3. The germline V gene encodes CDR1 DFQATT and CDR2 SNEGSKA (reference sequence). V was cut by 6 bases and J by 5 bases, with 10 bases left in between. Written as DNA, the CDR3 is TGCAGTGCGGCCCCAGGGGAGACCCAGTACTTC. As protein: CSAAPGETQYF.

This sequence joins TRBV21-1 and TRBJ1-1; TRBD1 is the table's D call and was not checked against the DNA. TRBV21-1 is flagged as a pseudogene. This CDR3 has 14 residues. CDR3 residues: CASSLLVRNTEAFF. CDR3 sequence (DNA): TGTGCCAGCAGCCTTCTGGTCAGGAACACTGAAGCTTTCTTT.

This chain joins TRBV4-3 and TRBJ2-7; D is undetermined. CDR1 and CDR2 (germline): LGHNA, YSLEER. The V end lost 1 base, the J end lost 0 bases, and 10 bases lay between the germline ends. The CDR3 loop spans 15 amino acids. The CDR3 DNA is TGCGCCAGCAGCCAAGGACCAGCGAGCTCCTACGAGCAGTACTTC. Amino acids: CASSQGPASSYEQYF.

The gene calls are TRBV30 and TRBJ1-5; the D is unclear. Germline lookup yields CDR1 GTSNPN and CDR2 SVGIG (reference sequence). Trimming removed 2 bases at V and 0 bases at J, with 20 bases between. The CDR3 spans 18 residues. CDR3 in amino acids: CAWSRTQAPVYSNQPQHF. The CDR3 nucleotides are TGTGCCTGGAGTAGAACGCAGGCTCCCGTTTATAGCAATCAGCCCCAGCATTTT.

V is TRBV18 and J is TRBJ2-7; 7 bases are shared with TRBD1. Looked up from germline, CDR1 is KGHSH and CDR2 is LQKENI. The CDR3 totals 15 residues. V gave up 3 bases and J gave up 4 bases; unmatched junction bases: 9. DNA of the CDR3: TGTGCCAGCTCACCGCTGGCCGGGACAGCTTACGAGCAGTACTTC. Translation: CASSPLAGTAYEQYF.

The V call is TRBV29-1, the J call TRBJ2-2, with 8 bases fitting TRBD2. Germline trimming cut 8 bases from V and 4 bases from J; bases unmatched to any gene: 15. CDR3 length equals 16 residues. CDR1 SQVTM and CDR2 ANQGSEA come from the germline V gene. In DNA, the CDR3 is TGCAGCCCCCACGGGGTAGCGGGGACACTCACCGGGGAGCTGTTTTTT. It yields the protein CSPHGVAGTLTGELFF.

This chain joins TRBV9 and TRBJ2-2; 8 bases line up with TRBD1. The CDR3 sequence is 16 residues long. Losses at the gene ends were 3 bases for V and 4 bases for J; bases not matched to a gene: 8. Germline-derived CDR1 and CDR2 are SGDLS and YYNGEE. DNA of the CDR3: TGTGCCAGCAGCGGAACCACAGGGGGTTGCACCGGGGAGCTGTTTTTT. Translating it yields CASSGTTGGCTGELFF.

The chain has TRBV5-1 and TRBJ1-1; tentative D call: TRBD1 (6 bases). The CDR3 sequence is 14 residues long. Trimming stripped 4 bases from V and 4 bases from J, with 14 bases between. The germline CDR1 and CDR2 sequences are SGHRS and YFSETQ. This CDR3 reads CASSTGQTPTEAFF. The CDR3, as DNA: TGCGCCAGCAGCACCGGACAGACGCCCACTGAAGCTTTCTTT.

The rearrangement links TRBV27 to TRBJ1-2, with 8 bases matching TRBD1. J was trimmed by 4 bases and V by 6 bases; bases with no gene match: 7. This CDR3 contains 14 residues. CDR1 and CDR2 from the germline V gene are MNHEY and SMNVEV (reference sequence). The CDR3 DNA is TGTGCCAGCAGGGACAGGGAATGGGGCTATGGCTACACCTTC. This sequence encodes CASRDREWGYGYTF.

This chain uses TRBV9 with TRBJ2-5; the D is unclear. The CDR3 sequence is 14 residues long. The V end lost 0 bases, the J end lost 5 bases, and 11 bases lay between the germline ends. CDR1 is SGDLS, CDR2 YYNGEE, per germline. The CDR3 reads CASSVALLTETQYF. The CDR3 DNA follows: TGTGCCAGCAGCGTAGCCCTCCTCACTGAGACCCAGTACTTC.

This clone was seen a single time. The gene calls are TRBV2 and TRBJ2-2; D uncertain. Germline assignment: CDR1 SNHLY and CDR2 FYNNEI. The CDR3 is 15 amino acids. The ends were cut back, 5 bases at V and 4 bases at J, with 14 bases in the middle. The CDR3 loop is CASSPSGPSTGELFF. The CDR3 nucleotides are TGTGCCAGCAGTCCCAGTGGGCCCAGCACCGGGGAGCTGTTTTTT.

This clone has just one count. This chain links TRBV12-5 with TRBJ2-2; 8 bases line up with TRBD2. The trim removed 2 bases at V and 1 base at J, leaving 15 bases unmatched. This CDR3 is built from 20 residues. Germline assignment: CDR1 LGHNT and CDR2 FRNRAP. In DNA, the CDR3 is TGTGCTAGTGGTTTGCCCCTTTCATTGGGTCTAGCGGGGAACACCGGGGAGCTGTTTTTT. Its protein is CASGLPLSLGLAGNTGELFF.